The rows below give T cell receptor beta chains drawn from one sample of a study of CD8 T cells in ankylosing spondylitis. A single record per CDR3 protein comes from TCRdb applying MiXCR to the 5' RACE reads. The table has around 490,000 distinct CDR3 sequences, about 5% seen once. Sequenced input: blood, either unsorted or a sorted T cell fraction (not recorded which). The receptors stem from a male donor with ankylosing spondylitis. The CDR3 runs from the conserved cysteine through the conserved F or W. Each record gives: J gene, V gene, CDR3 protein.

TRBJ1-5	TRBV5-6	CASSRLGREEQPQHF
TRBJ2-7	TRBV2	CASRHRDRPDEQYF
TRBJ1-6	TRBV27	CASSLSAGAGSPLHF
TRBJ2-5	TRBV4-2	CASSRLAGTETQYF
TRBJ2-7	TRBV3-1	CASSRLAGVYGEQYF
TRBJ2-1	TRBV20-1	CSATPGTGSDNEQFF
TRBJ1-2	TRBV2	CASTLFGGKRGYTF
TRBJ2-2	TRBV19	CASSIDRAGTATGELFF
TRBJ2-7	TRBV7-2	CASSPSPASGSYEQYF
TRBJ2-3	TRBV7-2	CASSLRVAGSTDTQYF
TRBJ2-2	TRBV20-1	CSASDAARNTGELFF
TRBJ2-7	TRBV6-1	CASSGQEGYEQYF
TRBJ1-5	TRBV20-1	CSAQTGNEGQPQHF
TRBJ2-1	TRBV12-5	CASGPGASYNEQFF
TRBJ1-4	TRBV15	CATSTGLVNEKLFF
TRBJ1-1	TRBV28	CASSFLGQGRMNTEAFF
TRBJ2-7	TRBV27	CASWDGLSYEQYF
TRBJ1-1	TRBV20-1	CSASSGTDPLRTEAFF
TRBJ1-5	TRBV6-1	CASSPTIGGQPQHF
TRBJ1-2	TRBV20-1	CSAPDRDLYGYTF
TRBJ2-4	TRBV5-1	CASSPGTGGHIQYF
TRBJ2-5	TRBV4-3	CASSRDFQETQYF
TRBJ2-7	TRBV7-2	CASSLNRVQTSYEQYF
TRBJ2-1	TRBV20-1	CSANRGAYNEQFF
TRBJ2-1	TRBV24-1	CATSDPGLAGDNEQFF
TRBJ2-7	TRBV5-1	CASSSGLTRYEQYF
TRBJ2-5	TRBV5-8	CASSVASFETQYF
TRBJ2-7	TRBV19	CASSTRLVNEQYF
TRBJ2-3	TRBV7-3	CASSSFTTDTQYF
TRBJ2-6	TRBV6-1	CASRKVRGQGTGANVLTF
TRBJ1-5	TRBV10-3	CAISLTGGGDQPQHF
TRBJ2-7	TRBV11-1	CASSQMGEDEQYF
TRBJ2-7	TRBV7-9	CASSPGQSLYEQYF
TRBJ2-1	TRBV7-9	CASRTPRLSMSKEQFF
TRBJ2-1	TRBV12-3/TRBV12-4	CASRARGGYNEQFF
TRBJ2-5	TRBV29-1	CSVSVGTSGETQYF
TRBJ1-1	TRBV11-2	CASSENRGSTEAIF
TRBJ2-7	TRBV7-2	CASSSGTGGIYEQYF
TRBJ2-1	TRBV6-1	CASIEGPVSYNEQFF
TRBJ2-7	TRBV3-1	CASSQDLGTSEQYF
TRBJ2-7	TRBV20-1	CSVGSGSFSYEQYF
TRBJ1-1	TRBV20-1	CSASPSGTEAFF
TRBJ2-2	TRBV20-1	CSAVGLAGVTGELFF
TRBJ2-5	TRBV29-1	CSVVTEEVSQYF
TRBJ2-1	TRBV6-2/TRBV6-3	CASISTSGSSYNEQFF
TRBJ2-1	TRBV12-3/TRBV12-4	CASSIDVTGNEQFF
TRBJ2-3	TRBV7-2	CASSFQSGVADTQYF
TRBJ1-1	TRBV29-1	CSVVPGNTEAFF
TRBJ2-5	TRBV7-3	CASSLTPVGTQYF
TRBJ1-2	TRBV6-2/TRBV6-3	CASSYSKARGYGYTF
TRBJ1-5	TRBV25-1	CASAGQHQPQHF
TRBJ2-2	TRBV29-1	CSVDGFYETGVNTGELFF
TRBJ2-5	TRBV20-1	CSAGRNQETQYF
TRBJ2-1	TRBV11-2	CASSLVRTSGSYNEQFF
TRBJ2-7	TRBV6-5	CASSYSILAGGYEQYF